These T cell receptor beta chains were read from a single sample in a study of PD-1 blockade in classical Hodgkin lymphoma. Libraries were prepared by immunoSEQ multiplex PCR; TCRdb keeps only in-frame clonotypes and omits some of them. The table includes about 99,000 clones, approximately 80% detected once. The sample was peripheral blood mononuclear cells (PBMCs), taken before the second cycle of nivolumab. The receptors were sampled from a human donor with classical Hodgkin lymphoma. CDR3s include the opening cysteine and the closing phenylalanine or tryptophan. D genes are given only for firm matches.

d_call v_call cdr3_aa
. TRBV4-2 CASSQESLPNQPQHF
. TRBV21-1 CASSKGGQGSYEQYF
. TRBV28 CASSSGPYEQYF
. TRBV9 CASSRGTWSYEQYF
. TRBV7-9 CASSLDQNIQYF
. TRBV30 CAWSVFLSGELFF
TRBD2 TRBV5-4 CASSLGAGRANEQFF
. TRBV15 CATSRDLTDTQYF
. TRBV5-1 CASSYGQNTGELFF
TRBD1 TRBV9 CASSDRGVGTGELFF
. TRBV30 CAWSDSIIGGYTF
. TRBV5-1 CASSLVGEQFF
. TRBV5-1 CASSLERTGELFF
TRBD2 TRBV7-2 CASSLVREGWETQYF
. TRBV5-4 CASSPGGKSTDTQYF
. TRBV7-9 CASSLAGNDEQYF